This TCR beta chain was identified in a study of blood T cell repertoires in COVID-19. V gave up 0 bases and J gave up 4 bases, with 7 bases separating them. Germline-derived CDR1 and CDR2 are SGHRS and YFSETQ. The CDR3 length is 13 residues. TCRdb's copy holds only in-frame clones and misses some; the assay was immunoSEQ multiplex PCR. The sample records some 200,000 clones, around 81% being singletons. In the case of this clone: Other DNA sequences in this specimen translate into the identical CDR3.

The sequenced sample was peripheral blood. The V and J genes are TRBV5-1 and TRBJ2-5; no clear D gene. The sequence derives from a woman between 65 and 79 years old with acute or convalescent COVID-19. CDR3 residues: CASSLVPGETQYF. CDR3 in DNA: TGCGCCAGCAGCTTGGTGCCAGGAGAGACCCAGTACTTC. Full variable domain (rest looked up from reference TRBV5-1 and TRBJ2-5): KAGVTQTPRYLIKTRGQQVTLSCSPISGHRSVSWYQQTPGQGLQFLFEYFSETQRNKGNFPGRFSGRQFSNSRSEMNVSTLELGDSALYLCASSLVPGETQYFGPGTRLLVL.